This is a list of T cell receptor beta chains from one sample in a study of blood T cell repertoires in COVID-19. Sequencing used immunoSEQ multiplex PCR; TCRdb keeps in-frame clones, though not all of them. The sample carries 390,000 or so clones, over 75% recorded once. The sample was PBMCs or T cells enriched from blood (not recorded which). All receptors come from a man younger than 35 who had recovered from COVID-19. The CDR3 runs from the conserved cysteine through the conserved F or W. The D gene is left open where the match is weak. The size of a clone is reported for some rows only, either as once, few or many, or as a class for expanded clones.

j_gene | v_gene | d_gene | abundance | CDR3aa | CDR3nt
TRBJ1-2 | TRBV6-1 | TRBD1 | few | CASSDRTGYGYTF | TGTGCCAGCAGTGACCGGACAGGGTACGGCTACACCTTC
TRBJ1-2 | TRBV19 | - | - | CASSYGGNYGYTF | TGTGCCAGTAGTTACGGCGGAAACTATGGCTACACCTTC
TRBJ2-5 | TRBV6-7 | - | - | CASSYNRVQETQYF | TGTGCCAGCAGTTACAACAGGGTACAAGAGACCCAGTACTTC
TRBJ1-5 | TRBV4-1 | TRBD1 | - | CASSQTGEDQPQHF | TGCGCCAGCAGCCAAACAGGGGAGGATCAGCCCCAGCATTTT
TRBJ1-2 | TRBV5-1 | - | - | CASSLAGDGGYTF | TGCGCCAGCAGCTTGGCCGGGGATGGAGGCTACACCTTC
TRBJ2-1 | TRBV15 | TRBD2 | - | CATSPTSGRDNEQFF | TGTGCCACCAGTCCGACTAGCGGGAGGGATAATGAGCAGTTCTTC
TRBJ1-5 | TRBV28 | - | - | CASSPGGGPNQPQHF | TGTGCCAGCAGCCCGGGAGGGGGGCCCAATCAGCCCCAGCATTTT
TRBJ2-1 | TRBV18 | TRBD1 | - | CAGSQGGSVNEQFF | TGTGCCGGCTCACAAGGGGGCTCGGTGAATGAGCAGTTCTTC
TRBJ2-7 | TRBV15 | - | - | CATSRDRERYYEQYF | TGTGCCACCAGCAGAGATCGGGAGCGGTACTACGAGCAGTACTTC
TRBJ1-2 | TRBV18 | - | - | CASSPASGDYGYTF | TGTGCCAGCTCACCAGCCTCAGGGGACTATGGCTACACCTTC
TRBJ1-1 | TRBV5-1 | TRBD1 | - | CASSPLGTGVEAFF | TGCGCCAGCAGCCCCCTGGGGACAGGGGTTGAAGCTTTCTTT
TRBJ2-2 | TRBV19 | - | - | CASSIQGIDTGELFF | TGTGCCAGTAGTATACAGGGAATCGACACCGGGGAGCTGTTTTTT
TRBJ1-5 | TRBV2 | - | - | CASSVRGAQPQHF | TGTGCCAGCAGTGTACGGGGGGCTCAGCCCCAGCATTTT
TRBJ2-5 | TRBV6-1 | TRBD1 | - | CASSESQGAWEETQYF | TGTGCCAGCAGTGAATCCCAGGGGGCGTGGGAAGAGACCCAGTACTTC
TRBJ1-1 | TRBV5-1 | TRBD1 | - | CASSYGTGGAEAFF | TGCGCCAGCAGCTACGGGACAGGTGGAGCTGAAGCTTTCTTT
TRBJ2-7 | TRBV6-1 | - | once | CASSDRGSGYSYEQYF | TGTGCCAGCAGTGATCGCGGTAGCGGCTACTCCTACGAGCAGTACTTC
TRBJ2-7 | TRBV15 | TRBD2 | - | CATRRAGEGYEQYF | TGTGCCACCAGACGAGCGGGAGAGGGTTACGAGCAGTACTTC
TRBJ1-2 | TRBV4-1 | - | - | CASSQDEVNYGYTF | TGCGCCAGCAGCCAAGACGAGGTTAACTATGGCTACACCTTC
TRBJ2-7 | TRBV2 | - | - | CASSEGRAGSDEQYF | TGTGCCAGCAGTGAGGGGCGGGCGGGGAGCGACGAGCAGTACTTC
TRBJ1-5 | TRBV19 | - | few | CASSRQGPQPQHF | TGTGCCAGTAGTAGGCAGGGCCCTCAGCCCCAGCATTTT
TRBJ2-1 | TRBV3-1/TRBV3-2 | TRBD2 | few | CASSQGLAAYNEQFF | TGTGCCAGCAGCCAGGGACTAGCGGCATACAATGAGCAGTTCTTC
TRBJ1-4 | TRBV18 | - | - | CASSPPPGDVGKLFF | TGTGCCAGCTCACCCCCCCCAGGGGATGTAGGAAAACTGTTTTTT
TRBJ1-1 | TRBV4-3 | - | once | CASSSRQMNTEAFF | TGCGCCAGCAGCTCCCGACAGATGAACACTGAAGCTTTCTTT
TRBJ1-5 | TRBV4-2 | - | - | CASSQGVFQPQHF | TGTGCCAGCAGCCAAGGAGTATTCCAGCCCCAGCATTTT
TRBJ1-3 | TRBV30 | - | - | CAWSVRVRGNTIYF | TGTGCCTGGAGTGTACGGGTTCGCGGAAACACCATATATTTT
TRBJ2-2 | TRBV7-9 | TRBD2 | - | CASTLAGVNTGELFF | TGTGCCAGCACCCTAGCGGGAGTAAACACCGGGGAGCTGTTTTTT
TRBJ2-4 | TRBV6-5 | - | - | CASSYSRTLNIQYF | TGTGCCAGCAGTTACTCGAGGACACTAAACATTCAGTACTTC
TRBJ1-2 | TRBV9 | TRBD1 | - | CASSETGTGGFNGYTF | TGTGCCAGCAGCGAAACCGGGACAGGGGGCTTTAATGGCTACACCTTC
TRBJ1-4 | TRBV24-1 | - | - | CATSDPGKKLFF | TGTGCCACCAGCGACCCGGGTAAAAAACTGTTTTTT
TRBJ2-7 | TRBV5-5 | TRBD1 | - | CASSAGQASSYEQYF | TGTGCCAGCAGCGCTGGACAGGCCAGCTCCTACGAGCAGTACTTC
TRBJ1-2 | TRBV28 | - | - | CASSLPPQGYTF | TGTGCCAGCAGTCTTCCCCCACAGGGCTACACCTTC
TRBJ2-2 | TRBV4-1 | - | - | CASSQDVNRALSNTGELFF | TGCGCCAGCAGCCAAGATGTCAACAGGGCACTATCGAACACCGGGGAGCTGTTTTTT
TRBJ1-2 | TRBV27 | - | - | CASSSWGRQGYTF | TGTGCCAGCAGTAGTTGGGGGCGCCAGGGCTACACCTTC
TRBJ1-2 | TRBV4-2 | - | - | CASSQLGANGYTF | TGTGCCAGCAGCCAACTAGGGGCTAATGGCTACACCTTC
TRBJ2-7 | TRBV19 | - | once | CASSTEVSYEQYF | TGTGCCAGTAGTACGGAGGTCTCCTACGAGCAGTACTTC
TRBJ1-4 | TRBV7-9 | - | - | CASSSRPSRDEKLFF | TGTGCCAGCAGTTCCCGACCGTCCCGGGATGAAAAACTGTTTTTT
TRBJ1-2 | TRBV10-1 | TRBD1 | - | CASSESGTGGRNVHGYTF | TGCGCCAGCAGTGAGTCAGGGACAGGGGGTCGGAACGTCCATGGCTACACCTTC